This T cell receptor beta chain stems from a study of regulatory T cells in long-lasting Graves disease. Time point given: newly diagnosed GD, antithyroid drugs for less than 3 months. PBMCs were the source of the RNA used for TCR sequencing. Peripheral blood, 7 to 9.5 milliliters per patient, was collected in EDTA tubes. The TCR beta library used iRepertoire HTBI primers with Arm-PCR amplification of CDR3. TCRdb redid the calling of the multiplex PCR reads with MiXCR, one entry per CDR3 protein. This sample has some 250,000 distinct CDR3 sequences; around 20% occur once, and the top ten carry approximately 15%. Points from the study as a whole: Persistent patients shared more public clonotypes (approximately 2,700) than newly diagnosed patients (over 900). Limited samples may have lowered accuracy. Lower TCR diversity characterized persistent Graves' patients relative to newly diagnosed patients.

This CDR3 region has 18 residues. The table lists this clonotype with a few counts. What it recognizes is unknown. This TCR was sampled from a female donor with Graves disease. This chain uses TRBV12-3 or TRBV12-4 with TRBJ2-1, with 9 positions matching TRBD1. The DNA end is a closer match to TRBJ2-5, so the J assignment may be wrong. This specimen was peripheral blood mononuclear cells (PBMCs), taken at new diagnosis, from a patient treated with antithyroid drugs. The CDR3 sequence is CASSLMIGQGLGGETQYF. The DNA for the CDR3 is TGTGCCAGCAGTTTAATGATTGGACAGGGGTTAGGCGGGGAGACCCAGTACTTC.